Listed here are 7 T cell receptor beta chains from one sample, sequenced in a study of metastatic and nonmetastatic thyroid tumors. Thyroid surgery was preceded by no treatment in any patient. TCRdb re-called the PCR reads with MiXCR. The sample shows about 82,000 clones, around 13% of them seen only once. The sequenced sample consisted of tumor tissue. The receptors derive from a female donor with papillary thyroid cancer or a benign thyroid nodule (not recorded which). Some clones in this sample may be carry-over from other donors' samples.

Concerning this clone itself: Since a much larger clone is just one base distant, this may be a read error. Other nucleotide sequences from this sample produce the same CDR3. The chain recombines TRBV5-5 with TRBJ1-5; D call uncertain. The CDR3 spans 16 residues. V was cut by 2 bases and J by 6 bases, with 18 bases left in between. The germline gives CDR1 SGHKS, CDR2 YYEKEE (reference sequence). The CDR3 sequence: CASSFGIGSGAQPQHF. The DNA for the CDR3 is TGTGCCAGCAGCTTTGGTATAGGCTCGGGAGCTCAGCCCCAGCATTTT.

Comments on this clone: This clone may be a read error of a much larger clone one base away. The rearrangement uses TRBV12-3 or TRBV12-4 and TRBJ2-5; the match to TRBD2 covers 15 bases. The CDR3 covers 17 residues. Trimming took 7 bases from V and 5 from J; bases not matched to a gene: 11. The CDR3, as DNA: TGTGCCAGCATCCCCGGACTAGCGGGAGGGCCTCAGGAGACCCAGTACTTC. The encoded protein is CASIPGLAGGPQETQYF.

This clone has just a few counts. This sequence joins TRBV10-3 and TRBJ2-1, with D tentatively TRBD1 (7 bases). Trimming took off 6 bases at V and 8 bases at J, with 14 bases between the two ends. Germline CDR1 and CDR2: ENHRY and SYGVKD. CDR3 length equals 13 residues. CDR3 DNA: TGTGCCATCAGAGGAGGAGGGGGCGATGAGCAGTTCTTC. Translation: CAIRGGGGDEQFF.

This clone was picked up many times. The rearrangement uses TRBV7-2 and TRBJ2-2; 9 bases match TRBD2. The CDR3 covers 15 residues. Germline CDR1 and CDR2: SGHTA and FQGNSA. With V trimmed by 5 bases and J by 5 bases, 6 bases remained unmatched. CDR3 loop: CASSAIAGETGELFF. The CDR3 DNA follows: TGTGCCAGCAGCGCTATAGCGGGAGAAACCGGGGAGCTGTTTTTT.

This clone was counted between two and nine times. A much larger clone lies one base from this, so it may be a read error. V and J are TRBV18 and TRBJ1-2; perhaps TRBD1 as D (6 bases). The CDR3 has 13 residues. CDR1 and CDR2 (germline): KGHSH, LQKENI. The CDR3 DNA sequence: TGTGTCAGCTCACCCCGGGGGGGCGATGGCTACACCTTC. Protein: CVSSPRGGDGYTF.

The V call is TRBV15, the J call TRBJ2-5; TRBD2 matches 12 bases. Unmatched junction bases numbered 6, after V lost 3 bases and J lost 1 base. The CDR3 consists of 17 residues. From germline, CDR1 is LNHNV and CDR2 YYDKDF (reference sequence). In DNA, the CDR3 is TGTGCCACCAGCAGGAGTCCGGGACTAGCGGGCCAAGAGACCCAGTACTTC. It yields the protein CATSRSPGLAGQETQYF.

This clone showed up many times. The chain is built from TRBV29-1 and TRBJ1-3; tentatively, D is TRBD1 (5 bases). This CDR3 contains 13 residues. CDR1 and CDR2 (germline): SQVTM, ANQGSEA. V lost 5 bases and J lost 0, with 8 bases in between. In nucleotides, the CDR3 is TGCAGCGTTAGACAGATCTCTGGAAACACCATATATTTT. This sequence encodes CSVRQISGNTIYF.